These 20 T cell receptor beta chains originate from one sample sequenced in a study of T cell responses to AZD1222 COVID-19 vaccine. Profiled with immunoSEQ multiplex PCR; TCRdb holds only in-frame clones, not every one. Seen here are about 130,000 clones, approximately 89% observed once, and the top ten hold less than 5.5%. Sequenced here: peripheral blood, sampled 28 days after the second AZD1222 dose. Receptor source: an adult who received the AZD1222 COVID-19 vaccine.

The CDR3 DNA sequence: TGTGCCAGCAGCCCGGGACAGGGTGGCAATCAGCCCCAGCATTTT. Amino acid sequence: CASSPGQGGNQPQHF. The chain uses TRBV5-8 and TRBJ1-5; 9 bases are a match to TRBD1. V lost 4 bases, J lost 2 bases, and 4 bases stayed unmatched. This CDR3 spans 15 amino acids. Germline CDR1 reads SGHTS; CDR2 reads YDEGEE.

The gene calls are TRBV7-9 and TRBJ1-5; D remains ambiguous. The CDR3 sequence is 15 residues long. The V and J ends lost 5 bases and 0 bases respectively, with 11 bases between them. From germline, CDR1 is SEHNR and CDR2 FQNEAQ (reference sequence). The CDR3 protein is CASSLGDYSNQPQHF. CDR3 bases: TGTGCCAGCAGCCTTGGTGATTATAGCAATCAGCCCCAGCATTTT.

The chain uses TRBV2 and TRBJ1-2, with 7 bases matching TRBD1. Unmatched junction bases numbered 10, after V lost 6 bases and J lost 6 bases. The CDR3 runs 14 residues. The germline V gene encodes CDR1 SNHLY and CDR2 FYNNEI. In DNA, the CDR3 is TGTGCCAGCAGACAACAGGGGCGAAGGGATGGCTACACCTTC. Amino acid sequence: CASRQQGRRDGYTF.

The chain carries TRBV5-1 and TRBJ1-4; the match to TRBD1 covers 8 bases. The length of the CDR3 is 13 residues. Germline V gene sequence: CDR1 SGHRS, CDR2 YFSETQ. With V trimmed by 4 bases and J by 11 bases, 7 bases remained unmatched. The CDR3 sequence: CASSMTGEGKLFF. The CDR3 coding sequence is TGCGCCAGCAGCATGACAGGGGAGGGTAAACTGTTTTTT.

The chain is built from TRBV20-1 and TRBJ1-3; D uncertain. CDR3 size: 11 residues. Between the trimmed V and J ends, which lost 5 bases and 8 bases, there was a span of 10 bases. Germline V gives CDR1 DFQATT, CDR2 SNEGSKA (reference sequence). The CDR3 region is CSAPLRDTIYF. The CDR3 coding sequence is TGCAGTGCTCCATTGAGAGACACCATATATTTT.

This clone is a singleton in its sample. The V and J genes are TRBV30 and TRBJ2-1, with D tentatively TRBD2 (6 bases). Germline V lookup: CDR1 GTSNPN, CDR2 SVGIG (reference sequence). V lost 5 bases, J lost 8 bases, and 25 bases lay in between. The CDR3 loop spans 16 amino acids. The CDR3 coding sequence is TGTGCCTGGGCGGTGCCGGGACCGACGACGGGGGATGAGCAGTTCTTC. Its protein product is CAWAVPGPTTGDEQFF.

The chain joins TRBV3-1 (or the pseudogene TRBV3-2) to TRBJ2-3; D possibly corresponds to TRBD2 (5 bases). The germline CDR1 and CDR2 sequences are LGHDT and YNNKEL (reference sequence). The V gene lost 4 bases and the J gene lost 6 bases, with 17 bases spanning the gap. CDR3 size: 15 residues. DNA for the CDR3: TGTGCCAGCAGCCCAGGAATCCGGGGTGGGGATACGCAGTATTTT. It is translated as CASSPGIRGGDTQYF.

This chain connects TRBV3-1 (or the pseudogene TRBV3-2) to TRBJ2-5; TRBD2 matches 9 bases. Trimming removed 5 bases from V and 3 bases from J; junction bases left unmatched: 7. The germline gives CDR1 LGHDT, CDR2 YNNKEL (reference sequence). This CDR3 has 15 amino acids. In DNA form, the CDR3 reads TGTGCCAGCAGCTTCCTTGCGGGGGGGAAAGAGACCCAGTACTTC. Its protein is CASSFLAGGKETQYF.

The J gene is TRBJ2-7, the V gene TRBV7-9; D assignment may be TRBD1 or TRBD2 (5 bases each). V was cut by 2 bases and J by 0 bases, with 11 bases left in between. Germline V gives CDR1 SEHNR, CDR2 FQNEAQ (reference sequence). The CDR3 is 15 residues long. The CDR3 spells CASSLWGTSSYEQYF. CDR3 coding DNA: TGTGCCAGCAGCTTATGGGGCACTAGCTCCTACGAGCAGTACTTC.

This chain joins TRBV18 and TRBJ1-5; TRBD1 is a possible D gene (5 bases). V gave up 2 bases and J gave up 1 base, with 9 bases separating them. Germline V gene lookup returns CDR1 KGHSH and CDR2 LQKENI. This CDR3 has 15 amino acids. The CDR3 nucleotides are TGTGCCAGCTCACCAATCAGGGCAAGCAATCAGCCCCAGCATTTT. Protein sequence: CASSPIRASNQPQHF.

CDR3 coding DNA: TGTGCCAGCAGTCGACAGGCCGGTAATTCACCCCTCCACTTT. Its protein is CASSRQAGNSPLHF. The rearrangement links TRBV7-2 to TRBJ1-6; TRBD1 might be the D (6 bases). There are 14 residues in the CDR3. In germline, CDR1 is SGHTA, CDR2 FQGNSA. V gave up 6 bases and J gave up 6 bases, with 12 bases separating them.

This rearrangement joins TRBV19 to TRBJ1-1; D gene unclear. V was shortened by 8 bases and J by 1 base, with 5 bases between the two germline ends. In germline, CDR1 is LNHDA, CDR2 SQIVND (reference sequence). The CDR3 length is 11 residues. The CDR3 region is CASFQNTEAFF. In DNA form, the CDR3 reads TGTGCCAGTTTTCAGAACACTGAAGCTTTCTTT.

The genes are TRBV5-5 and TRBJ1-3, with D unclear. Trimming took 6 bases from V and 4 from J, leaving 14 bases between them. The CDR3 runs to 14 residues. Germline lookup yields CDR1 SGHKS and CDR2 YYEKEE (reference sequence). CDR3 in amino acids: CASNTDPGGNTIYF. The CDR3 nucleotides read TGTGCCAGCAACACTGACCCGGGCGGAAACACCATATATTTT.

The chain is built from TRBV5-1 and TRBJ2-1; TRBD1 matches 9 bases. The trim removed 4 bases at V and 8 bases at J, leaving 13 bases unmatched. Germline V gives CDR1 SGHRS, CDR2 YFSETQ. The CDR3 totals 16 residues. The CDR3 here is CASSIGPGTGFDEQFF. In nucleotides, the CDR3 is TGCGCCAGCAGCATAGGGCCCGGGACAGGGTTCGATGAGCAGTTCTTC.

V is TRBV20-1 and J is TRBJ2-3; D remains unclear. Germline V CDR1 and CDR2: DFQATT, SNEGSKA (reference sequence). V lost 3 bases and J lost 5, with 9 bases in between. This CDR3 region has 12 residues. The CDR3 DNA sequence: TGCAGTGCTAGTGGGAAAGGAGATACGCAGTATTTT. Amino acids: CSASGKGDTQYF.

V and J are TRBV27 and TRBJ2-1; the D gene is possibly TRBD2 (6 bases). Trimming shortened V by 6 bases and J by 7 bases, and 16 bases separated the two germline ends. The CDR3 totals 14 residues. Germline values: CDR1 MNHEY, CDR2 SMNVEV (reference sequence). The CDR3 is CASRGSKLANEQFF. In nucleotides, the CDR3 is TGTGCCAGCAGGGGTTCTAAACTAGCAAATGAGCAGTTCTTC.

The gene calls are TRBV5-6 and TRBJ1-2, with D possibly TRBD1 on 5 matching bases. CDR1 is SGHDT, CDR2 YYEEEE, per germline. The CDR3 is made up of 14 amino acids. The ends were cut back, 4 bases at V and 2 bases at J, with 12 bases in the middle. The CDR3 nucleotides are TGTGCCAGCAGCCCCGAGGGGCGGAACTATGGCTACACCTTC. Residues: CASSPEGRNYGYTF. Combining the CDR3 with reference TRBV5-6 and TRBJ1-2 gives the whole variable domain DAGVTQSPTHLIKTRGQQVTLRCSPKSGHDTVSWYQQALGQGPQFIFQYYEEEERQRGNFPDRFSGHQFPNYSSELNVNALLLGDSALYLCASSPEGRNYGYTFGSGTRLTVV.

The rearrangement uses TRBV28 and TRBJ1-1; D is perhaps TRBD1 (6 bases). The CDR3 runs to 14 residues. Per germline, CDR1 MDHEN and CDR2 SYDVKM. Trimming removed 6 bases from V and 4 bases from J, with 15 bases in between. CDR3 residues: CASSGGRQSTEAFF. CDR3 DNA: TGTGCCAGCAGCGGGGGCCGACAGAGCACTGAAGCTTTCTTT.

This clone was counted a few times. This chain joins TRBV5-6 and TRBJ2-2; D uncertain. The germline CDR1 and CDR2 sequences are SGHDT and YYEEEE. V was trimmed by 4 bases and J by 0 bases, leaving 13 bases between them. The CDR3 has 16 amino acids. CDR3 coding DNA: TGTGCCAGCAGCCCCATGGAGCTAACGAACACCGGGGAGCTGTTTTTT. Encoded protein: CASSPMELTNTGELFF.

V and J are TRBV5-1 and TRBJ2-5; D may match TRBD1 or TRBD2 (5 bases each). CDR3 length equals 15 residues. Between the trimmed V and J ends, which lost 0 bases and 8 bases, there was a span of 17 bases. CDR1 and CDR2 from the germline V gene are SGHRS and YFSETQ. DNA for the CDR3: TGCGCCAGCAGCTTGGACAGGACTCCAAGAGATACCCAGTACTTC. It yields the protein CASSLDRTPRDTQYF.